Each of the 10 T cell receptor beta chains below was sequenced from the same sample in a study of blood T cell repertoires in COVID-19. Using immunoSEQ multiplex PCR, the repertoire was profiled, and TCRdb retains in-frame clones only, with some absent. Altogether approximately 120,000 clones are present, around 82% being singletons, with the ten largest covering 6.6%. The sequencing input was peripheral blood. The receptors were sampled from a woman between 50 and 59 years old with acute or convalescent COVID-19.

The rearrangement joins TRBV6-4 to TRBJ1-1; D is undetermined. V shed 5 bases and J shed 1 base, with 8 bases lying between them. Germline assignment: CDR1 MRHNA and CDR2 SNTAGT. CDR3 length: 13 residues. The CDR3 reads CASSLQENTEAFF. The DNA of the CDR3 is TGTGCCAGCAGTCTGCAGGAGAACACTGAAGCTTTCTTT.

This sequence joins TRBV7-9 and TRBJ2-1; the match to TRBD1 covers 8 bases. The junction had 6 bases not matched to a gene; V was cut back by 1 base and J by 4 bases. This CDR3 spans 16 amino acids. Per the germline V gene, CDR1 is SEHNR and CDR2 is FQNEAQ (reference sequence). CDR3: CASSLGSGTGYNEQFF. The CDR3 DNA reads as TGTGCCAGCAGCTTAGGGTCCGGGACAGGATACAATGAGCAGTTCTTC.

This clone was counted only a few times. The V call is TRBV5-5, the J call TRBJ1-2; 8 bases are shared with TRBD1. With 1 base clipped from V and 4 bases from J, the junction kept 6 bases outside the gene matches. Germline-derived CDR1 and CDR2 are SGHKS and YYEKEE (reference sequence). The CDR3 extends over 15 amino acids. The CDR3 here is CASSLMGQDSYGYTF. CDR3 in DNA: TGTGCCAGCAGCTTGATGGGACAGGACAGCTATGGCTACACCTTC.

The J gene is TRBJ2-7, the V gene TRBV5-4; 10 nucleotides line up with TRBD1. CDR1 and CDR2 (germline): SGHNT, YYREEE (reference sequence). J lost 6 bases, V lost 4 bases, and 7 bases had no gene match. This CDR3 spans 14 amino acids. The CDR3 here is CASSVRQGASEQYF. CDR3 sequence (DNA): TGTGCCAGCAGCGTACGACAGGGGGCCAGCGAGCAGTACTTC.

This clone has more than one count but fewer than ten. The chain couples TRBV28 to TRBJ1-1, with 8 bases matching TRBD1. Germline lookup yields CDR1 MDHEN and CDR2 SYDVKM. CDR3 size: 13 residues. The V gene end was trimmed by 5 bases and the J gene end by 11 bases; junction bases not matched to a gene: 10. Written as DNA, the CDR3 is TGTGCCAGCAGTGGACAGGGTCTAATACGGGCTTTCTTT. Its protein product is CASSGQGLIRAFF. The full variable domain, rest sourced from reference TRBV28 and TRBJ1-1, is DVKVTQSSRYLVKRTGEKVFLECVQDMDHENMFWYRQDPGLGLRLIYFSYDVKMKEKGDIPEGYSVSREKKERFSLILESASTNQTSMYLCASSGQGLIRAFFGQGTRLTVV.

The chain couples TRBV3-1 (or the pseudogene TRBV3-2) to TRBJ1-2, with 7 bases aligning to TRBD1. The CDR3 covers 15 residues. J was trimmed by 7 bases and V by 1 base; bases with no gene match: 9. CDR1 and CDR2 from the germline V gene are LGHDT and YNNKEL (reference sequence). The DNA for the CDR3 is TGTGCCAGCAGCCAAGGGGGCAGGGGGAATGGTGGCTACACCTTC. It is translated as CASSQGGRGNGGYTF.

V is TRBV6-2 or TRBV6-3 and J is TRBJ1-1; 7 bases fit TRBD1. V dropped 2 bases and J dropped 0; count of bases not matched to a gene: 6. The CDR3 sequence is 16 residues long. Looked up from germline, CDR1 is MNHEY and CDR2 is SVGEGT. CDR3 loop: CASSYKGGIMNTEAFF. In nucleotides, the CDR3 is TGTGCCAGCAGTTACAAAGGGGGCATAATGAACACTGAAGCTTTCTTT.

This clone was detected only a few times. The V and J genes are TRBV19 and TRBJ1-6; 8 nucleotides agree with TRBD1. This CDR3 region has 15 residues. The V gene end was trimmed by 2 bases and the J gene end by 10 bases; junction bases not matched to a gene: 7. Germline V lookup: CDR1 LNHDA, CDR2 SQIVND (reference sequence). CDR3 sequence (DNA): TGTGCCAGTAGTATACGGACAGGGAGGGAGTCACCCCTCCACTTT. Translating it yields CASSIRTGRESPLHF. Full variable domain (missing parts from reference TRBV19 and TRBJ1-6): DGGITQSPKYLFRKEGQNVTLSCEQNLNHDAMYWYRQDPGQGLRLIYYSQIVNDFQKGDIAEGYSVSREKKESFPLTVTSAQKNPTAFYLCASSIRTGRESPLHFGNGTRLTVT.

The rearrangement joins TRBV2 to TRBJ1-2, with D possibly matching TRBD1 (6 bases). This CDR3 is 14 amino acids long. Germline V gene sequence: CDR1 SNHLY, CDR2 FYNNEI. V lost 5 bases and J lost 4, with 14 bases in between. CDR3 region: CASSPSTGSYGYTF. The CDR3 DNA reads TGTGCCAGCAGTCCCTCGACAGGTAGCTATGGCTACACCTTC. The whole variable domain, remainder taken from reference TRBV2 and TRBJ1-2, is EPEVTQTPSHQVTQMGQEVILRCVPISNHLYFYWYRQILGQKVEFLVSFYNNEISEKSEIFDDQFSVERPDGSNFTLKIRSTKLEDSAMYFCASSPSTGSYGYTFGSGTRLTVV.

Remarks on this clone: Other DNA sequences in this sample translate to the same CDR3. The V gene is TRBV27, the J gene TRBJ1-5, with a weak D call TRBD1 (6 bases). Germline V gene sequence: CDR1 MNHEY, CDR2 SMNVEV (reference sequence). This CDR3 contains 14 residues. Trimming took off 5 bases at V and 2 bases at J, with 10 bases between the two ends. Written as DNA, the CDR3 is TGTGCCAGCAGTCTGTCAGGGGGCAATCAGCCCCAGCATTTT. This codes for CASSLSGGNQPQHF.